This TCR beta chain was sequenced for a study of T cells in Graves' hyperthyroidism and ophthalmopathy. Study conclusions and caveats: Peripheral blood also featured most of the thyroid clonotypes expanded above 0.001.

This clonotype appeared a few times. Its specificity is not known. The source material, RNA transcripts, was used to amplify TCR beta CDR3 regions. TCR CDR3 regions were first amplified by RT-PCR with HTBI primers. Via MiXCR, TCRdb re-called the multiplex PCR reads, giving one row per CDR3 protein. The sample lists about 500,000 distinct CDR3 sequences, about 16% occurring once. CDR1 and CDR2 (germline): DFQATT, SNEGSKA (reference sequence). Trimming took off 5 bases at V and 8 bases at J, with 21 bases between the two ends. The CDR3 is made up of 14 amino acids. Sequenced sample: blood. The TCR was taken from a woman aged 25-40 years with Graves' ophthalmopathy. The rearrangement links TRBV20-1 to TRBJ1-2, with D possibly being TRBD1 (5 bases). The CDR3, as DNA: TGCAGTGCTCCCCGGACCGGGGGAATAGGGGGCTACACCTTC. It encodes CSAPRTGGIGGYTF.